This T cell receptor (beta chain) derives from a study of T cells in localized non-small cell lung cancer. Study conclusions and caveats: Uninvolved adjacent lung, not tumor, had the highest T cell clonality. Density of T cells in blood, when higher, went with longer overall survival. It remains possible that heterogeneity exists, since only one tumor region was sequenced.

Libraries were prepared by immunoSEQ multiplex PCR; TCRdb keeps only in-frame clonotypes and omits some of them. The table lists tens of thousands of clones, 75% to 85% of them singletons, with roughly 7.5% in the top ten. Concerning this clone itself: The target antigen is unknown.

This CDR3 has 13 residues. V lost 5 bases, J lost 4 bases, and 11 bases lay in between. From germline, CDR1 is MNHNS and CDR2 SASEGT. J is TRBJ1-1 and V is TRBV6-1, with a possible D match to TRBD1 (5 bases). The material sequenced was PBMCs, taken before any cancer treatment. The receptor comes from a man between 40 and 69 years old with stage II lung adenocarcinoma. CDR3 coding DNA: TGTGCCAGCAGTACAGGATCGGTCACTGAAGCTTTCTTT. Translated, it gives CASSTGSVTEAFF.